The source of this TCR beta chain is a study of T-cell memory formation after mild COVID-19. Study context: In these data, TCR clusters were largely donor specific. Whole-study findings and limits: What remained unconfirmed was the SARS-CoV-2 specificity of second-wave clones peaking on day 37. Some clones that responded were present in memory (sampled pre-infection), which suggests cross-reactive memory joined.

The CDR3 is made up of 13 amino acids. The V end was cut by 6 bases, the J end by 1 base, with 9 bases between. CDR1 is SGHTA and CDR2 is FQGTGA in the germline V gene. Amplification by 5'RACE using constant-segment primers produced TCR alpha and TCR beta cDNA libraries that carried sample barcodes and UMIs. TCRdb used MiXCR to reprocess the 5' RACE reads, holding one entry per CDR3 protein. The sample lists 350,000 or so distinct CDR3 sequences; roughly 21% were seen once. This clonotype was counted a few times. Its antigen remains unidentified. The chain combines TRBV7-3 with TRBJ1-1; D is undetermined. This TCR derives from an adult woman who had mild COVID-19 (a few samples of this study predate the infection). Cell type and time point are not known. Sequenced: PBMCs or a T cell subset sorted from them (not recorded which). CDR3 residues: CASSYQGNTEAFF. In DNA form, the CDR3 reads TGTGCCAGCAGTTATCAAGGGAACACTGAAGCTTTCTTT.